This entry lists 20 T cell receptor beta chains sequenced from one sample in a study of T-cell reconstitution after alpha-beta-depleted transplantation in children. It was with unique molecular identifiers that the TCRbeta library was prepared. One entry per CDR3 protein results from TCRdb running MiXCR on the PCR reads. The sample lists about 400,000 distinct CDR3 sequences, about 20% occurring once. Sequenced here: PBMCs from the stem cell graft donor, sampled from the stem cell graft. Receptors were obtained from a human donor who donated a stem cell graft to a child with acute myeloid leukemia.

This clonotype was counted many times. The genes are TRBV29-1 and TRBJ2-2; TRBD2 agrees at 12 bases. Germline loops: CDR1 SQVTM, CDR2 ANQGSEA. V lost 5 bases to trimming and J lost 4 bases; unmatched junction nucleotides: 11. This CDR3 has 17 amino acids. CDR3 region: CSVRGTSGPQGTGELFF. In DNA, the CDR3 is TGCAGCGTTCGAGGGACTAGCGGGCCCCAGGGCACCGGGGAGCTGTTTTTT.

CDR3 protein: CASSLNVHNEQFF. The CDR3 DNA is TGTGCCAGCAGCTTAAACGTTCACAATGAGCAGTTCTTC. The V and J genes are TRBV7-3 and TRBJ2-1; D ambiguous. CDR1 is SGHTA and CDR2 is FQGTGA in the germline V gene. This CDR3 spans 13 amino acids. Deletions cut 1 base from V and 5 bases from J, with 6 bases between.

In this sample, this clonotype turned up a few times. V is TRBV12-3 or TRBV12-4 and J is TRBJ1-5; D gene unclear. V lost 3 bases, J lost 3 bases, and 9 bases lay in between. The CDR3 is 14 residues long. The CDR3 loop reads CASSFGSSNQPQHF. DNA of the CDR3: TGTGCCAGCAGTTTCGGCAGCTCCAATCAGCCCCAGCATTTT.

The genes are TRBV29-1 and TRBJ2-5, with D possibly being TRBD2 (6 bases). The CDR3 is 13 residues long. Trimming cost V 6 bases and J 1 base, with 12 bases left between them. The germline gives CDR1 SQVTM, CDR2 ANQGSEA. The CDR3 loop is CSVSGASQETQYF. DNA of the CDR3: TGCAGCGTCTCGGGAGCGTCCCAAGAGACCCAGTACTTC.

In this sample, this clonotype turned up a few times. The chain joins TRBV5-6 to TRBJ2-7, with TRBD2 matching 8 bases. Trimming cost V 4 bases and J 4 bases; bases outside gene matches: 7. Per germline, CDR1 SGHDT and CDR2 YYEEEE. This CDR3 region has 14 residues. The CDR3 spells CASSGTRHFYEQYF. DNA for the CDR3: TGTGCCAGCAGCGGGACTAGGCATTTTTACGAGCAGTACTTC. The whole variable domain, filled in from reference TRBV5-6 and TRBJ2-7, reads DAGVTQSPTHLIKTRGQQVTLRCSPKSGHDTVSWYQQALGQGPQFIFQYYEEEERQRGNFPDRFSGHQFPNYSSELNVNALLLGDSALYLCASSGTRHFYEQYFGPGTRLTVT.

This clonotype was observed a handful of times. The gene calls are TRBV15 and TRBJ2-5; TRBD1 agrees at 7 bases. Germline V gene sequence: CDR1 LNHNV, CDR2 YYDKDF (reference sequence). V trimming: 5 bases; J trimming: 2 bases; junction bases outside the gene matches: 8. This CDR3 is built from 15 residues. CDR3 DNA: TGTGCCACCAGCGCTCCACAGGGGAATCAAGAGACCCAGTACTTC. Translation gives CATSAPQGNQETQYF.

V and J are TRBV4-1 and TRBJ2-7; TRBD1 is a possible D gene (7 bases). V was clipped by 3 bases and J by 7 bases, with 16 bases between them. Germline loops: CDR1 MGHRA, CDR2 YSYEKL. This CDR3 is 14 amino acids long. The CDR3 region is CASSHPQGGDEQYF. DNA for the CDR3: TGCGCCAGCAGCCATCCCCAGGGGGGTGATGAGCAGTACTTC.

This clonotype has just a few counts. J is TRBJ2-3 and V is TRBV12-3 or TRBV12-4; 12 bases fit TRBD2. J was trimmed by 0 bases and V by 6 bases; bases with no gene match: 4. This CDR3 spans 16 amino acids. The CDR3 loop reads CASSRLAGGSTDTQYF. The DNA for the CDR3 is TGTGCCAGCAGCCGTCTAGCGGGAGGGAGCACAGATACGCAGTATTTT.

This rearrangement joins TRBV12-3 or TRBV12-4 to TRBJ2-7; no clear D. V was cut by 1 base and J by 3 bases, with 10 bases left in between. This CDR3 spans 14 amino acids. CDR3 DNA: TGTGCCAGCAGTTTAGGGCCTATACTCTACGAGCAGTACTTC. Its protein product is CASSLGPILYEQYF.

This clonotype showed up just a few times. The chain links TRBV29-1 to TRBJ2-7; D tentatively reads TRBD1 or TRBD2 (7 bases each). Deletions cut 4 bases from V and 6 bases from J, with 22 bases between. The CDR3 is 15 residues long. Germline V gene lookup returns CDR1 SQVTM and CDR2 ANQGSEA. The CDR3 spells CSVVGTDTSVGEQYF. The CDR3, as DNA: TGCAGCGTTGTCGGGACAGACACTAGCGTAGGCGAGCAGTACTTC.

The J gene is TRBJ2-1, the V gene TRBV7-3; 9 bases fit TRBD2. The J segment lost 7 bases and the V segment lost 2 bases, leaving 9 bases of the junction unmatched. This CDR3 is 16 amino acids long. Per the germline V gene, CDR1 is SGHTA and CDR2 is FQGTGA. CDR3 nucleotides: TGTGCCAGCAGCTTAGTCGGTGGCGGGAGGGGTAATGAGCAGTTCTTC. Its protein is CASSLVGGGRGNEQFF.

This clonotype was counted once. V gene TRBV20-1 combines with J gene TRBJ2-1; tentatively, D is TRBD2 (7 bases). CDR1 DFQATT and CDR2 SNEGSKA come from the germline V gene (reference sequence). V lost 0 bases, J lost 3 bases, and 21 bases lay in between. The CDR3 runs to 18 residues. CDR3 sequence (DNA): TGCAGTGCTAGAGATAAGCGGGCCCTCGGGGGGCTCTACAATGAGCAGTTCTTC. This gives the protein CSARDKRALGGLYNEQFF.

The table lists this clonotype with many counts. V gene TRBV6-6 combines with J gene TRBJ2-5, with D tentatively TRBD1 (6 bases). Trimming cost V 5 bases and J 2 bases, with 9 bases left between them. CDR3 length: 13 residues. Germline lookup yields CDR1 MNHNY and CDR2 SVGAGI (reference sequence). The CDR3 reads CASSPTGQETQYF. DNA of the CDR3: TGTGCCAGCAGTCCGACAGGTCAAGAGACCCAGTACTTC.

This clonotype turned up a few times. This chain links TRBV20-1 with TRBJ2-1, with 14 positions matching TRBD2. Germline V gene lookup returns CDR1 DFQATT and CDR2 SNEGSKA (reference sequence). V shed 6 bases and J 2 bases; nucleotides not matched to a gene: 6. This CDR3 spans 16 amino acids. The CDR3 bases are TGCAGTGCAAACCCGGGACTAGCGGGAGCCTACAATGAGCAGTTCTTC. Translated: CSANPGLAGAYNEQFF.

The chain carries TRBV7-3 and TRBJ1-1, with a possible D match to TRBD1 (5 bases). The CDR3 is 13 residues long. Germline-derived CDR1 and CDR2 are SGHTA and FQGTGA. The V gene lost 6 bases and the J gene lost 3 bases, with 11 bases spanning the gap. Written as DNA, the CDR3 is TGTGCCAGCAGGGAGTGGGACGACACTGAAGCTTTCTTT. Protein product: CASREWDDTEAFF.

The genes are TRBV7-9 and TRBJ2-1; TRBD2 agrees at 9 bases. The CDR3 covers 16 residues. The trim removed 6 bases at V and 5 bases at J, leaving 11 bases unmatched. Germline assignment: CDR1 SEHNR and CDR2 FQNEAQ (reference sequence). CDR3 sequence (DNA): TGTGCCAGCAGGGGACTAGCTGGTACGTTGGACAATGAGCAGTTCTTC. This codes for CASRGLAGTLDNEQFF. The full variable domain, with the rest looked up from reference TRBV7-9 and TRBJ2-1, is DTGVSQNPRHKITKRGQNVTFRCDPISEHNRLYWYRQTLGQGPEFLTYFQNEAQLEKSRLLSDRFSAERPKGSFSTLEIQRTEQGDSAMYLCASRGLAGTLDNEQFFGPGTRLTVL.

This clonotype has more than one count but fewer than ten. The rearrangement joins TRBV5-1 to TRBJ2-3; TRBD2 matches 9 bases. V lost 3 bases to trimming and J lost 6 bases; unmatched junction nucleotides: 8. This CDR3 contains 15 residues. Germline CDR1 and CDR2: SGHRS and YFSETQ. The CDR3 sequence is CASSSSGTSGDTQYF. The DNA for the CDR3 is TGCGCCAGCAGCTCTAGCGGGACGAGTGGGGATACGCAGTATTTT. Full variable domain (outside the CDR3, taken from reference TRBV5-1 and TRBJ2-3): KAGVTQTPRYLIKTRGQQVTLSCSPISGHRSVSWYQQTPGQGLQFLFEYFSETQRNKGNFPGRFSGRQFSNSRSEMNVSTLELGDSALYLCASSSSGTSGDTQYFGPGTRLTVL.

J is TRBJ1-2 and V is TRBV6-1, with D hard to call. The CDR3 extends over 13 amino acids. Germline values: CDR1 MNHNS, CDR2 SASEGT. Between the trimmed V and J ends, which lost 6 bases and 2 bases, there was a span of 10 bases. In DNA form, the CDR3 reads TGTGCCAGCAGGCGCCTCGGGAACTATGGCTACACCTTC. Protein product: CASRRLGNYGYTF.

This clonotype has a handful of counts. The genes are TRBV28 and TRBJ2-7; 8 nucleotides line up with TRBD1. The length of the CDR3 is 13 residues. CDR1 is MDHEN and CDR2 is SYDVKM in the germline V gene. Germline trimming cut 7 bases from V and 4 bases from J; bases unmatched to any gene: 6. The CDR3 region is CASTPTGGYEQYF. The DNA of the CDR3 is TGTGCCAGCACCCCTACAGGGGGTTACGAGCAGTACTTC.

The chain employs TRBV5-1 and TRBJ2-2; D gene unclear. This CDR3 spans 16 amino acids. Per germline, CDR1 SGHRS and CDR2 YFSETQ. V was pared by 1 base and J by 7 bases, with 17 bases between. CDR3 sequence: CASSLNPGYGFGELFF. The CDR3 DNA follows: TGCGCCAGCAGCTTGAACCCAGGCTACGGCTTCGGGGAGCTGTTTTTT.